The entry that follows covers one T cell receptor (beta chain) sequence. Clones were read by immunoSEQ multiplex PCR, and TCRdb kept only the in-frame ones, dropping some. The sample carries some 120,000 clones, 80% recorded once. These data are taken from a study of blood T cell repertoires in COVID-19. The CDR3 consists of 13 residues. V usage is TRBV21-1 and J usage is TRBJ1-4. TRBV21-1 counts as a pseudogene. The material sequenced was peripheral blood. The origin of this receptor is a human donor in a cohort sampled during active COVID-19. The chain's CDR3 is CASSWRPNEKLFF. The CDR3 nucleotides read TGTGCCAGCAGCTGGCGGCCGAATGAAAAACTGTTTTTT.